This T cell receptor beta chain was identified in a study of blood T cells in healthy people across ages. This clonotype was seen a handful of times. Primed by a sample-barcoded 5' primer and a J-beta primer mix, a second PCR proceeded for about 7 to 11 cycles. The authors tagged each cDNA molecule using a template-switch adaptor with 12 random nucleotides. Each single sample gave us at least 3 million CDR3-containing paired-end reads. TCRdb re-analysed the 5' RACE reads in MiXCR, keeping a single row per CDR3 protein. The sample has fewer than 750,000 distinct CDR3 sequences, around half seen once; the top ten hold around 23%. V dropped 2 bases and J dropped 0 bases, with 10 bases sitting between them. This CDR3 is built from 15 residues. The germline gives CDR1 KGHSH, CDR2 LQKENI. Researchers isolated at least 7 million PBMCs per sample.

This sequence originates from an older man in good health. This chain links TRBV18 with TRBJ1-2; D is undetermined. Source material: blood. Here the CDR3 DNA reads TGTGCCAGCTCACCAGGGCCAGGAGCTAACTATGGCTACACCTTC. Translated: CASSPGPGANYGYTF.